Following are 12 T cell receptor beta chains from one sample sequenced in a study of PD-1 blockade in classical Hodgkin lymphoma (TCRdb year 2020). This specimen's time point label, per the study, means: cycle 4 day 1 (C4D1), after 6 weeks of nivolumab. Relapse after autologous stem cell transplantation had occurred in all trial patients, and cohorts A, B and C were distinguished by prior brentuximab vedotin exposure. The library was obtained by the immunoSEQ multiplex PCR assay. The table comes from immuneACCESS by way of TCRdb, which keeps in-frame sequences with V and J called. Part of the clones is missing from these tables; in studies checked, under half for an unresolved V gene and the rest for unknown reasons. The sample includes around 60,000 clones, with approximately 90% observed a single time. Of the sample, more than 8% falls within the top ten clones. The source material was peripheral blood mononuclear cells (PBMCs), sampled before the fourth cycle of nivolumab. These receptors were collected from a human donor with classical Hodgkin lymphoma.

This chain uses TRBV28 with TRBJ1-3; no clear D. Deletions cut 2 bases from V and 4 bases from J, with 6 bases between. Germline V gives CDR1 MDHEN, CDR2 SYDVKM. This CDR3 has 13 residues. This CDR3 is CASSLPLGNTIYF. CDR3 DNA: TGTGCCAGCAGTTTACCTCTGGGAAACACCATATATTTT.

This sequence joins TRBV28 and TRBJ2-7; D may match TRBD1 or TRBD2 (5 bases each). This CDR3 has 11 amino acids. V was clipped by 7 bases and J by 5 bases, with 9 bases between them. In germline, CDR1 is MDHEN, CDR2 SYDVKM. This CDR3 is CASTGTNEQYF. The CDR3 DNA is TGTGCCAGCACGGGGACGAACGAGCAGTACTTC.

The chain links TRBV28 to TRBJ2-2; TRBD2 matches at 11 bases. V lost 6 bases, J lost 6 bases, and 12 bases stayed unmatched. The germline V gene has CDR1 MDHEN and CDR2 SYDVKM. The CDR3 totals 17 residues. CDR3 coding DNA: TGTGCCAGCAGCCCACGGGGGGGACTAGCGGTGGCCGGGGAGCTGTTTTTT. This codes for CASSPRGGLAVAGELFF.

The V and J genes are TRBV6-6 and TRBJ2-3; a weak D match, TRBD2 (6 bases). V shed 2 bases and J shed 0 bases, with 12 bases lying between them. This CDR3 has 16 amino acids. In germline, CDR1 is MNHNY, CDR2 SVGAGI (reference sequence). CDR3 protein: CASSYPSGTSTDTQYF. The CDR3 nucleotides are TGTGCCAGCAGTTACCCCTCGGGGACTAGCACAGATACGCAGTATTTT.

This chain links TRBV28 with TRBJ1-3; D ambiguous. With 6 bases removed from V and 1 base from J, the gap between germline ends came to 16 bases. Germline V gene sequence: CDR1 MDHEN, CDR2 SYDVKM. This CDR3 contains 16 residues. The CDR3 sequence: CASSPPGLRSGNTIYF. The CDR3 nucleotides read TGTGCCAGCAGCCCTCCGGGTTTGCGTTCTGGAAACACCATATATTTT.

This clone was observed a handful of times. The J gene is TRBJ2-3, the V gene TRBV28; 8 nucleotides agree with TRBD1. Germline assignment: CDR1 MDHEN and CDR2 SYDVKM. V was pared by 2 bases and J by 6 bases, with 7 bases of the junction left unmatched. The CDR3 runs to 15 residues. CDR3 protein: CASSLGAGGADTQYF. The CDR3 nucleotides are TGTGCCAGCAGTTTAGGGGCAGGGGGCGCGGATACGCAGTATTTT. The full variable domain, rest sourced from reference TRBV28 and TRBJ2-3, is DVKVTQSSRYLVKRTGEKVFLECVQDMDHENMFWYRQDPGLGLRLIYFSYDVKMKEKGDIPEGYSVSREKKERFSLILESASTNQTSMYLCASSLGAGGADTQYFGPGTRLTVL.

This chain links TRBV6-5 with TRBJ2-3; D unclear. Germline V lookup: CDR1 MNHEY, CDR2 SVGAGI. The CDR3 totals 15 residues. Trimming cost V 2 bases and J 3 bases, with 12 bases left between them. This CDR3 reads CASSYGLSKTDTQYF. In nucleotides, the CDR3 is TGTGCCAGCAGTTACGGTCTCAGCAAGACAGATACGCAGTATTTT.

The V call is TRBV6-9, the J call TRBJ2-1; the D call may be TRBD1 or TRBD2 (5 bases each). The germline V gene encodes CDR1 MNHGY and CDR2 SVAAGI. The CDR3 is made up of 21 amino acids. V lost 2 bases and J 3 bases, leaving 29 bases between the germline ends. In nucleotides, the CDR3 is TGTGCCAGCAGTTATGCACCCCCGGGGCCCTCGAACCTTACCCACTACAATGAGCAGTTCTTC. It encodes CASSYAPPGPSNLTHYNEQFF.

This chain joins TRBV14 and TRBJ1-1; D perhaps matches TRBD1 (6 bases). The germline V gene has CDR1 SGHDN and CDR2 FVKESK. The CDR3 spans 14 residues. The V end was cut by 7 bases, the J end by 4 bases, with 16 bases between. CDR3 DNA: TGTGCCAGCACCCCGTGGGGGGCAAGCACTGAAGCTTTCTTT. The encoded protein is CASTPWGASTEAFF.

This clone was seen a few times. In nucleotides, the CDR3 is TGTGCCAGCAGTCTAACCCGTTCGGGGACCCGCAATGAGCAGTTCTTC. This translates into CASSLTRSGTRNEQFF. This chain links TRBV27 with TRBJ2-1, with D perhaps matching TRBD1 or TRBD2 (5 bases each). This CDR3 has 16 amino acids. Per the germline V gene, CDR1 is MNHEY and CDR2 is SMNVEV (reference sequence). The ends were cut back, 5 bases at V and 6 bases at J, with 20 bases in the middle.

The CDR3 DNA reads TGTGCCAGCAGCCGTAGACCCCAGCAGTACGACACCGGGGAGCTGTTTTTT. Its translation: CASSRRPQQYDTGELFF. The rearrangement joins TRBV7-2 to TRBJ2-2; the D is unclear. V lost 5 bases and J lost 3, with 19 bases in between. This CDR3 spans 17 amino acids. Germline CDR1 is SGHTA and CDR2 is FQGNSA.

This clone was observed once. The chain couples TRBV5-1 to TRBJ1-1, with no clear D. The CDR3 length is 14 residues. Germline V gene sequence: CDR1 SGHRS, CDR2 YFSETQ. The germline V and J ends were trimmed by 10 bases and 1 base, with 17 bases remaining between them. CDR3 coding DNA: TGCGCCTCCTCCCAAGGACGACAGAACACTGAAGCTTTCTTT. Translation: CASSQGRQNTEAFF. Filled out from reference TRBV5-1 and TRBJ1-1, the complete variable domain reads KAGVTQTPRYLIKTRGQQVTLSCSPISGHRSVSWYQQTPGQGLQFLFEYFSETQRNKGNFPGRFSGRQFSNSRSEMNVSTLELGDSALYLCASSQGRQNTEAFFGQGTRLTVV.